This entry features one TCR beta chain sequence. This clone was seen a handful of times. No antigen is known for it. Qualities for individual bases were not recorded, and no much larger clone is one base off. This record belongs to a study of blood T cell repertoires in COVID-19 (dated by TCRdb to 2018 to 2021). A note on the overall study: Samples covering the acute and convalescent phases of COVID-19 were provided by collaborators in the United States, Italy and Spain. The prospective study material was composed of cDNA or gDNA derived from T cells, B-cell-depleted T cells, or PBMCs. Deeply sampled blood TCRbeta repertoires from subjects exposed to, actively infected with, or recovered from COVID-19 were included in the dataset. A freely available public database, intended as a resource for researchers studying the immune response to SARS-CoV-2, is where the repertoires were released. The samples were drawn from two sources: the first 160 participants of the ongoing ImmuneRACE study, and 1,254 subjects contributed by 6 global collaborators. Nearly every sample came with metadata listing a de-identified subject ID, COVID-19 status, age in years and sex. Where HLA class I and class II types were available, the types were taken from metadata supplied by the sample provider, not from assay-based typing.

The paper as a whole reports these results and caveats: How much clinical and demographic metadata was included differed by source and by participant, and the metadata was provided uncurated.

TCRbeta CDR3 regions were amplified from genomic DNA by means of the immunoSEQ Assay, a bias-controlled multiplex PCR. The authors' analysis ran thus. The number of nucleated cells in each sample was estimated by amplification of reference gene primers within the assay. Sequence reads were collapsed and filtered to measure the absolute abundance of every unique TCRbeta CDR3 rearrangement. For each sample, productive Simpson clonality was calculated by taking the square root of Simpson's diversity index across productive rearrangements. The table comes from immuneACCESS by way of TCRdb, which keeps in-frame sequences with V and J called. Part of the clones is missing from these tables; in studies checked, under half for an unresolved V gene and the rest for unknown reasons. V, J and clone size reflect that table, while D and trimming were determined from the DNA. Within this sample are about 220,000 clones, with roughly 88% of them counted one time only. The ten most abundant clones make up roughly 3.4% of the sample.

Relative to germline, V is missing 4 bases and J is missing 8 bases, with 4 bases of the junction outside any gene match. CDR1 and CDR2 are drawn from the germline V gene (reference sequence): LGHDT, YNNKEL. From the cysteine up to the phenylalanine, the CDR3 has a length of 13 residues. The CDR3 DNA has 39 bases and is translated from base 1. Participants in the prospective study were aged roughly 18 to 100 years, lived in 24 United States geographic areas, and enrolled through a virtual design. Cohort assignment in the prospective study relied on participant-reported clinical history from a screening survey and a study questionnaire. Each participant in the prospective study had whole blood, serum and a nasopharyngeal or oropharyngeal swab collected by mobile phlebotomists. Participants in the prospective study had the option to provide additional blood draws and questionnaires over a roughly 2-month period. Blood samples from the prospective study were shipped frozen or at room temperature prior to DNA extraction.

The origin of this receptor is a woman aged 40 to 49 with acute COVID-19. Material for sequencing was PBMCs or T cells enriched from blood (not recorded which). The receptor chain draws on TRBV3-1 (or the pseudogene TRBV3-2) and TRBJ1-2, with 10 bases in between that match TRBD1. The CDR3 amino acid sequence is: CASSLSGQGGYTF. The DNA sequence follows: TGTGCCAGCAGCCTGTCGGGACAGGGGGGCTACACCTTC.